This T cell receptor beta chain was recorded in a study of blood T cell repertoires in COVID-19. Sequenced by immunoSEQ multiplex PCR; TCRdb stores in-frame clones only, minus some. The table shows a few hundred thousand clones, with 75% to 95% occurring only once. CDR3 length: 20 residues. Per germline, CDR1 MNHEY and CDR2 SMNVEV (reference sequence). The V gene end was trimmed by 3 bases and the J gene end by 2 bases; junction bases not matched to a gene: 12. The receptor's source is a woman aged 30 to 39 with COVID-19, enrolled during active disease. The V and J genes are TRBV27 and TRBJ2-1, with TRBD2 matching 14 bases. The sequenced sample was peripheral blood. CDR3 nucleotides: TGTGCCAGCAGTTTGGGACTAGCGGGAGTATGGAGACGCACCTACAATGAGCAGTTCTTC. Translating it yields CASSLGLAGVWRRTYNEQFF.